This T cell receptor beta chain was observed in a study of hypomethylating agent response in myelodysplastic syndrome. Trimming cost V 0 bases and J 3 bases, with 12 bases left between them. This CDR3 has 15 residues. Germline lookup yields CDR1 SGDLS and CDR2 YYNGEE. The data were produced by immunoSEQ multiplex PCR, yet TCRdb's version contains in-frame clones alone and is incomplete. The repertoire has about 5,100 clones, around 80% of them found once; the top ten carry over 15%. The table lists this clone with a count of one. Its antigen is as yet unknown. Whole-study results and caveats: This small study analyzed only about eleven patients.

Sequences were derived from bone marrow, sampled before or after starting hypomethylating agent treatment for myelodysplastic syndrome (not recorded which). The rearrangement links TRBV9 to TRBJ1-2; D unclear. The sequence was collected from a human donor with myelodysplastic syndrome. In nucleotides, the CDR3 is TGTGCCAGCAGCGTAGAGGTTACCTGGGACTATGGCTACACCTTC. Amino acid sequence: CASSVEVTWDYGYTF.